These 18 T cell receptor beta chains were sequenced from one sample in a study of cytomegalovirus exposure and HLA in healthy donors. The PCR had 60 Vbeta and 13 Jbeta primers. Assay used: immunoSEQ multiplex PCR; TCRdb lists only in-frame clones, some missing. This table holds about 170,000 clones, about four fifths found once. Sequencing input: PBMCs. These TCRs come from a young man in good health and CMV-seropositive.

The CDR3 DNA reads TGTGCCAGCAGTAGACAGGGTCGGGCTAATTCACCCCTCCACTTT. It yields the protein CASSRQGRANSPLHF. The chain combines TRBV6-5 with TRBJ1-6; TRBD1 agrees at 7 bases. Per the germline V gene, CDR1 is MNHEY and CDR2 is SVGAGI. The CDR3 spans 15 residues. V trimming: 5 bases; J trimming: 6 bases; junction bases outside the gene matches: 7.

This chain joins TRBV18 and TRBJ1-2, with 7 bases fitting TRBD1. CDR3 size: 18 residues. Trimming took 2 bases from V and 5 from J; bases not matched to a gene: 17. Per the germline V gene, CDR1 is KGHSH and CDR2 is LQKENI. CDR3 in DNA: TGTGCCAGCTCACCAGCCTCCTCCGGGACCCGGACAGGTTATGGCTACACCTTC. This codes for CASSPASSGTRTGYGYTF.

V is TRBV27 and J is TRBJ2-7; TRBD2 might be the D (6 bases). Trimming shortened V by 4 bases and J by 4 bases, and 11 bases separated the two germline ends. The CDR3 sequence is 13 residues long. CDR1 is MNHEY and CDR2 is SMNVEV in the germline V gene (reference sequence). The CDR3 sequence is CASSWGELYEQYF. The CDR3 DNA follows: TGTGCCAGCAGTTGGGGGGAACTTTACGAGCAGTACTTC.

The genes are TRBV11-3 and TRBJ2-3; 11 bases align to TRBD2. The CDR3 loop spans 17 amino acids. Germline assignment: CDR1 SGHNT and CDR2 YENEEA. V was clipped by 0 bases and J by 1 base; unmatched bases: 3. The CDR3 region is CASSLDLAGGRTDTQYF. CDR3 DNA sequence: TGTGCCAGCAGCTTAGATCTAGCGGGGGGTCGCACAGATACGCAGTATTTT.

This clone was recorded once. As DNA, the CDR3 is TGTGCCAGCCGCCCCCGGGGAACATTAACCGGGGAGCTGTTTTTT. Translating it yields CASRPRGTLTGELFF. V gene TRBV28 combines with J gene TRBJ2-2; TRBD2 might be the D (5 bases). Germline CDR1 and CDR2: MDHEN and SYDVKM. V lost 8 bases and J 5 bases, leaving 18 bases between the germline ends. CDR3 length equals 15 residues.

The rearrangement links TRBV19 to TRBJ1-2; TRBD1 aligns across 8 bases. The CDR3 loop spans 15 amino acids. The ends lost 4 bases at V and 2 bases at J; junction bases unmatched: 6. Germline lookup yields CDR1 LNHDA and CDR2 SQIVND (reference sequence). The CDR3 reads CASSRGTGNNYGYTF. Written as DNA, the CDR3 is TGTGCCAGTAGTAGGGGGACAGGAAACAACTATGGCTACACCTTC.

CDR3 loop: CASSGPGGYQETQYF. For the CDR3, the DNA is TGTGCCAGCAGCGGACCCGGGGGGTACCAAGAGACCCAGTACTTC. This rearrangement joins TRBV9 to TRBJ2-5; 7 nucleotides align to TRBD2. This CDR3 contains 15 residues. The germline V gene has CDR1 SGDLS and CDR2 YYNGEE. V dropped 3 bases and J dropped 0; count of bases not matched to a gene: 5.

This chain connects TRBV11-2 to TRBJ2-1, with a possible D match to TRBD2 (6 bases). CDR3 size: 16 residues. V gave up 0 bases and J gave up 0 bases, with 9 bases separating them. Per germline, CDR1 SGHAT and CDR2 FQNNGV. The CDR3 is CASSLEAGFSYNEQFF. As DNA, the CDR3 is TGTGCCAGCAGCTTAGAGGCGGGGTTCTCCTACAATGAGCAGTTCTTC.

The genes are TRBV6-5 and TRBJ1-4, with 7 bases lining up with TRBD1. This CDR3 spans 15 amino acids. V dropped 6 bases and J dropped 6; count of bases not matched to a gene: 10. Germline CDR1 is MNHEY and CDR2 is SVGAGI. DNA for the CDR3: TGTGCCAGCAGCGACACAGGGGACCTTGATGAAAAACTGTTTTTT. Translating gives CASSDTGDLDEKLFF.

The chain is built from TRBV7-9 and TRBJ2-5; D ambiguous. Trimming removed 6 bases at V and 5 bases at J, with 13 bases between. This CDR3 is 13 amino acids long. CDR1 and CDR2 from the germline V gene are SEHNR and FQNEAQ (reference sequence). CDR3 sequence reads: CASSSQLEETQYF. The CDR3 region has the DNA TGTGCCAGCAGTTCTCAATTGGAGGAGACCCAGTACTTC.

The V gene is TRBV27, the J gene TRBJ2-7; D is ambiguous. Trimming stripped 4 bases from V and 2 bases from J, with 15 bases between. The CDR3 loop spans 15 amino acids. From germline, CDR1 is MNHEY and CDR2 SMNVEV (reference sequence). The CDR3 bases are TGTGCCAGCAGTTCCGTTGGTCGCAGTACCTACGAGCAGTACTTC. As protein: CASSSVGRSTYEQYF.

The chain joins TRBV11-2 to TRBJ2-1, with D tentatively TRBD2 (5 bases). The CDR3 totals 15 residues. Between the trimmed V and J ends, which lost 5 bases and 6 bases, there was a span of 17 bases. Germline V gene lookup returns CDR1 SGHAT and CDR2 FQNNGV. CDR3 in amino acids: CASSLKGGEGNEQFF. The CDR3 DNA reads TGTGCCAGCAGCCTAAAAGGAGGCGAGGGCAATGAGCAGTTCTTC.

The V call is TRBV10-3, the J call TRBJ1-1, with D possibly TRBD1 on 5 matching bases. The CDR3 extends over 17 amino acids. The V end lost 0 bases, the J end lost 0 bases, and 14 bases lay between the germline ends. Germline V gene data show CDR1 as ENHRY and CDR2 as SYGVKD. The CDR3 DNA follows: TGTGCCATCAGTGAGTCGACTCCGACAGTAATGAACACTGAAGCTTTCTTT. Residues: CAISESTPTVMNTEAFF.

This chain joins TRBV11-2 and TRBJ1-3; 7 bases match TRBD1. The junction had 6 bases not matched to a gene; V was cut back by 6 bases and J by 4 bases. The CDR3 runs to 14 residues. Germline CDR1 and CDR2: SGHAT and FQNNGV. The CDR3: CASSNRGTGNTIYF. The CDR3 DNA is TGTGCCAGCAGTAACAGGGGAACGGGAAACACCATATATTTT.

The CDR3 bases are TGTGCCTGGAGCCTTACTAGGGTCTACAATGAGCAGTTCTTC. This encodes CAWSLTRVYNEQFF. This chain links TRBV30 with TRBJ2-1; maybe TRBD2 (5 bases). CDR3 length: 14 amino acids. Trimming cost V 3 bases and J 3 bases, with 12 bases left between them. Per germline, CDR1 GTSNPN and CDR2 SVGIG (reference sequence).

This chain's CDR3 is CASSPGTGGPYEQYF. CDR3 in DNA: TGTGCCAGCAGTCCCGGGACAGGGGGACCCTACGAGCAGTACTTC. The J gene is TRBJ2-7, the V gene TRBV27, with TRBD1 matching 11 bases. There are 15 residues in the CDR3. The trim removed 5 bases at V and 2 bases at J, leaving 5 bases unmatched. Germline V gives CDR1 MNHEY, CDR2 SMNVEV (reference sequence).

The chain is built from TRBV21-1 and TRBJ2-5; the listed D gene, TRBD2, was not tested against the DNA. TRBV21-1 is assigned pseudogene status. This CDR3 comprises 15 residues. The CDR3 DNA follows: TGTGCCAGCAGCAAAGGGGGGGGGCTCGGTGAGACCCAGTACTTC. Protein product: CASSKGGGLGETQYF.

This clone showed up just once. The same CDR3 can be traced to other DNA sequences in this sample. J is TRBJ2-5 and V is TRBV30; TRBD1 matches at 7 bases. Germline values: CDR1 GTSNPN, CDR2 SVGIG (reference sequence). This CDR3 is 13 amino acids long. Trimming cost V 3 bases and J 2 bases; bases outside gene matches: 3. CDR3 DNA: TGTGCCTGGAGCCGGGACAGACAAGAGACCCAGTACTTC. Its translation is CAWSRDRQETQYF.